The 25 T cell receptor beta chains below all came from one sample that was sequenced in a study of T cells in Graves' hyperthyroidism and ophthalmopathy. Template material for amplifying TCR beta CDR3 regions consisted of RNA transcripts. When the TCR CDR3 underwent first-round RT-PCR, the HTBI primer set was used. TCRdb re-called the multiplex PCR reads with MiXCR, one entry per CDR3 protein. The table lists around 300,000 distinct CDR3 sequences, 12% to 15% of them singletons. Sequenced input: blood. The receptors shown here come from a woman between 35 and 50 years old with Graves' hyperthyroidism.

This clonotype came up many times. This chain links TRBV28 with TRBJ2-6, with TRBD1 matching over 11 bases. CDR3 length: 19 residues. V shed 5 bases, J shed 2 bases, and the junction held 11 bases outside the gene matches. The germline gives CDR1 MDHEN, CDR2 SYDVKM. DNA of the CDR3: TGTGCCAGCAGTACCGAGACGTGGACAGGGGGCACTGGGGCCAACGTCCTGACTTTC. Amino acids: CASSTETWTGGTGANVLTF.

This clonotype showed up many times. V and J are TRBV3-1 and TRBJ1-2; D is uncertain. CDR3 length: 15 amino acids. Germline assignment: CDR1 LGHDT and CDR2 YNNKEL (reference sequence). V was cut by 1 base and J by 6 bases, with 15 bases left in between. The CDR3 here is CASSQGRIQRNGYTF. DNA for the CDR3: TGTGCCAGCAGCCAAGGGAGGATACAGAGAAATGGCTACACCTTC.

This clonotype was observed many times. The chain couples TRBV18 to TRBJ2-1, with 8 bases lining up with TRBD2. The CDR3 length is 14 residues. V dropped 6 bases and J dropped 7; count of bases not matched to a gene: 8. Germline loops: CDR1 KGHSH, CDR2 LQKENI. The CDR3 here is CASSLTGGPNEQFF. CDR3 coding DNA: TGTGCCAGCTCTCTTACGGGAGGGCCGAATGAGCAGTTCTTC.

This clonotype appeared many times. This chain connects TRBV20-1 to TRBJ1-6, with 7 nucleotides matching TRBD1. The CDR3 spans 13 residues. Germline trimming cut 4 bases from V and 9 bases from J; bases unmatched to any gene: 6. Per the germline V gene, CDR1 is DFQATT and CDR2 is SNEGSKA (reference sequence). This CDR3 reads CSATTGPGSPLHF. DNA for the CDR3: TGCAGTGCTACGACAGGGCCCGGTTCACCCCTCCACTTT.

Ten or more counts support this clonotype. The chain combines TRBV28 with TRBJ2-3; the match to TRBD2 covers 8 bases. This CDR3 is built from 14 residues. Germline V gene lookup returns CDR1 MDHEN and CDR2 SYDVKM. V lost 4 bases, J lost 3 bases, and 3 bases stayed unmatched. The CDR3 bases are TGTGCCAGCAGTTCCTCGGGGGGGACAGATACGCAGTATTTT. This encodes CASSSSGGTDTQYF.

On this clonotype: A much larger clone sits a single nucleotide away, making a read error possible. J is TRBJ1-5 and V is TRBV29-1, with a possible D match to TRBD1 (6 bases). The ends were cut back, 4 bases at V and 11 bases at J, with 21 bases in the middle. The germline V gene has CDR1 SQVTM and CDR2 ANQGSEA. The CDR3 loop spans 14 amino acids. In DNA, the CDR3 is TGCAGCGTTGGTAGTGCGGCCGGGGGGCAGTCCCAGCATTTT. Translated, it gives CSVGSAAGGQSQHF.

In DNA form, the CDR3 reads TGTGCCTGGAGCCCAGTAGTGCGTGCCGGGGAGCTGTTTTTT. Translation: CAWSPVVRAGELFF. The chain links TRBV30 to TRBJ2-2, with D unresolved. The CDR3 runs to 14 residues. The germline V gene encodes CDR1 GTSNPN and CDR2 SVGIG (reference sequence). V shed 3 bases and J shed 6 bases, with 14 bases lying between them.

The chain is built from TRBV13 and TRBJ2-2, with D possibly called TRBD1 or TRBD2 (5 bases each). Trimming cost V 0 bases and J 6 bases, with 8 bases left between them. The CDR3 covers 14 residues. Germline CDR1 is PRHDT and CDR2 is FYEKMQ (reference sequence). CDR3 region: CASSLGGDPGELFF. The CDR3 region has the DNA TGTGCCAGCAGCTTAGGAGGGGACCCCGGGGAGCTGTTTTTT.

This clonotype has ten or more counts. The gene calls are TRBV5-1 and TRBJ2-1, with 11 bases identical to TRBD2. V shed 0 bases and J 7 bases; nucleotides not matched to a gene: 6. Germline assignment: CDR1 SGHRS and CDR2 YFSETQ. This CDR3 comprises 16 residues. CDR3 bases: TGCGCCAGCAGCTTGGTACCGGGACTAGCGGTTAATGAGCAGTTCTTC. It is translated as CASSLVPGLAVNEQFF.

This clonotype was counted at least ten times. The chain uses TRBV11-2 and TRBJ1-1; no firm D call. The CDR3 covers 14 residues. V was cut by 0 bases and J by 0 bases, with 5 bases left in between. Germline CDR1 is SGHAT and CDR2 is FQNNGV. The DNA for the CDR3 is TGTGCCAGCAGCTTAGAATGGTTGAACACTGAAGCTTTCTTT. This gives the protein CASSLEWLNTEAFF.

On this clonotype: This may arise from a read error, as a much more abundant clone is one base away. V is TRBV27 and J is TRBJ1-1; 8 bases align to TRBD1. The CDR3 is 16 residues long. Germline V gene lookup returns CDR1 MNHEY and CDR2 SMNVEV (reference sequence). CDR3: CANSLRTGGFEAEAFF. CDR3 bases: TGTGCCAACAGTTTAAGAACAGGGGGGTTTGAGGCTGAAGCTTTCTTT.

This clonotype was seen at least ten times. This sequence joins TRBV24-1 and TRBJ1-1; weak D call: TRBD1 (5 bases). The CDR3 runs to 14 residues. Germline CDR1 reads KGHDR; CDR2 reads SFDVKD. V was shortened by 7 bases and J by 1 base, with 12 bases between the two germline ends. CDR3 sequence: CATRRGRENTEAFF. CDR3 bases: TGTGCCACCAGGAGGGGACGGGAGAACACTGAAGCTTTCTTT.

This clonotype was seen ten or more times. The chain carries TRBV27 and TRBJ2-7; D gene unclear. Germline CDR1 and CDR2: MNHEY and SMNVEV (reference sequence). V was shortened by 6 bases and J by 0 bases, with 9 bases between the two germline ends. The CDR3 is made up of 13 amino acids. The CDR3, as DNA: TGTGCCAGCAGAAGACTTAGCTCCTACGAGCAGTACTTC. This codes for CASRRLSSYEQYF.

This clonotype has ten or more counts. The chain joins TRBV20-1 to TRBJ2-1; 9 positions match TRBD2. CDR1 is DFQATT, CDR2 SNEGSKA, per germline (reference sequence). CDR3 length: 17 amino acids. V shed 3 bases and J 4 bases; nucleotides not matched to a gene: 13. The CDR3 is CSASGVLTSGTYNEQFF. CDR3 DNA sequence: TGCAGTGCTAGTGGGGTATTGACTAGCGGAACGTACAATGAGCAGTTCTTC.

The chain combines TRBV19 with TRBJ1-6; 9 positions agree with TRBD1. Trimming took 3 bases from V and 7 from J; bases not matched to a gene: 1. The CDR3 has 14 amino acids. CDR1 and CDR2 (germline): LNHDA, SQIVND (reference sequence). CDR3: CASSIGTGNSPLHF. CDR3 DNA: TGTGCCAGTAGTATTGGGACAGGGAATTCACCCCTCCACTTT.

This clonotype was observed many times. This CDR3 reads CASSLGGFGTDTQYF. As DNA, the CDR3 is TGCGCCAGCAGCTTGGGAGGCTTTGGCACAGATACGCAGTATTTT. The chain couples TRBV5-1 to TRBJ2-3, with unresolved D. Germline CDR1 is SGHRS and CDR2 is YFSETQ. The germline V and J ends were trimmed by 0 bases and 1 base, with 9 bases remaining between them. The CDR3 totals 15 residues.

This clonotype was counted many times. The chain combines TRBV12-3 or TRBV12-4 with TRBJ2-2; 12 bases fit TRBD2. CDR3 length: 15 amino acids. The V gene end was trimmed by 4 bases and the J gene end by 7 bases; junction bases not matched to a gene: 4. The CDR3 bases are TGTGCCAGCAGTTCTAGCGGGAGGGCCCTCGGGGAGCTGTTTTTT. Its translation is CASSSSGRALGELFF.

This clonotype was seen more than once but under ten times. The chain carries TRBV27 and TRBJ2-5; D remains unclear. Trimming pared 5 bases from V and 1 base from J, leaving 17 bases between. CDR1 and CDR2 (germline): MNHEY, SMNVEV (reference sequence). The CDR3 is made up of 16 amino acids. The DNA of the CDR3 is TGTGCCAGCAGTCCTGTAGCTGGAGACCTCCAAGAGACCCAGTACTTC. Its translation is CASSPVAGDLQETQYF.

In this sample, this clonotype turned up a few times. This chain uses TRBV20-1 with TRBJ2-6, with D perhaps TRBD1 (5 bases). Between the trimmed V and J ends, which lost 2 bases and 0 bases, there was a span of 17 bases. From germline, CDR1 is DFQATT and CDR2 SNEGSKA (reference sequence). The CDR3 has 18 amino acids. The chain's CDR3 is CSARYRGSPFSGANVLTF. In nucleotides, the CDR3 is TGCAGTGCTAGATATAGGGGATCCCCATTCTCTGGGGCCAACGTCCTGACTTTC.

This clonotype has at least ten counts. The chain joins TRBV11-3 to TRBJ2-5; 10 nucleotides line up with TRBD2. The length of the CDR3 is 14 residues. The V gene end was trimmed by 5 bases and the J gene end by 4 bases; junction bases not matched to a gene: 4. Germline CDR1 and CDR2: SGHNT and YENEEA. The CDR3 DNA sequence: TGTGCCAGCAGCCCTAGACTAGCGGGAGAGACCCAGTACTTC. This sequence encodes CASSPRLAGETQYF.

This clonotype has ten or more counts. The V and J genes are TRBV11-2 and TRBJ1-2; the D is unclear. CDR1 and CDR2 from the germline V gene are SGHAT and FQNNGV. With 3 bases removed from V and 10 bases from J, the gap between germline ends came to 18 bases. The CDR3 is made up of 14 amino acids. The CDR3 loop reads CASSFASMWSSYTF. The CDR3 DNA follows: TGTGCCAGCAGCTTTGCCTCCATGTGGAGCTCCTACACCTTC.

This clonotype was seen repeatedly, ten times or more. V and J are TRBV10-1 and TRBJ2-1; no clear D gene. V was shortened by 6 bases and J by 4 bases, with 13 bases between the two germline ends. The germline CDR1 and CDR2 sequences are WNHNN and SYGVQD (reference sequence). The length of the CDR3 is 14 residues. The CDR3 coding sequence is TGCGCCAGCAGAATTCCGACACTGTACAATGAGCAGTTCTTC. This encodes CASRIPTLYNEQFF.

This clonotype was seen just once. This chain uses TRBV28 with TRBJ1-2, with unresolved D. V was trimmed by 3 bases and J by 4 bases, leaving 6 bases between them. Germline assignment: CDR1 MDHEN and CDR2 SYDVKM. The CDR3 covers 12 residues. The CDR3 region has the DNA TGTGCCAGCAGTTTCTTCAGCTATGGCTACACCTTC. This encodes CASSFFSYGYTF.

The chain recombines TRBV4-1 with TRBJ1-4; 11 positions agree with TRBD1. V shed 0 bases, J shed 10 bases, and the junction held 10 bases outside the gene matches. This CDR3 contains 17 residues. CDR1 and CDR2 from the germline V gene are MGHRA and YSYEKL. The CDR3 DNA reads TGCGCCAGCAGCCAAGATGCAGGGGGACAGGGGGGTGGAAAACTGTTTTTT. Translation: CASSQDAGGQGGGKLFF.

This clonotype occurred many times. The chain has TRBV7-8 and TRBJ2-7; D unresolved. This CDR3 has 13 residues. Germline V gene data show CDR1 as SGHVS and CDR2 as FQNEAQ. V lost 4 bases to trimming and J lost 1 base, with 8 bases between them. CDR3 DNA: TGTGCCAGCAGCTGGTGTTGTTCCTACGAGCAGTACTTC. Its translation is CASSWCCSYEQYF.